The 8 T cell receptor beta chains given below trace back to one sample, sequenced in a study of blood T cell repertoires in COVID-19. TCRdb's copy holds only in-frame clones and misses some; the assay was immunoSEQ multiplex PCR. This table holds approximately 190,000 clones, almost 80% found once. Sequencing input: peripheral blood. The receptors derive from a man in his sixties with active or convalescent COVID-19.

The genes are TRBV6-5 and TRBJ2-5; possibly TRBD1 for D (5 bases). The CDR3 is 13 amino acids. Germline V gives CDR1 MNHEY, CDR2 SVGAGI. V gave up 5 bases and J gave up 2 bases, with 9 bases separating them. CDR3 DNA sequence: TGTGCCAGCAGTCCGACAGTACAAGAGACCCAGTACTTC. Its translation: CASSPTVQETQYF.

The genes are TRBV25-1 and TRBJ2-1, with TRBD2 matching 9 bases. After removal of 4 bases from V and 6 bases from J, the junction contained 7 bases not matched to a gene. Per germline, CDR1 MGHDK and CDR2 SYGVNS. CDR3 length equals 15 residues. The CDR3: CASSVAGGRFNEQFF. The DNA for the CDR3 is TGTGCCAGCAGTGTGGCGGGAGGGAGATTCAATGAGCAGTTCTTC.

The CDR3 DNA sequence: TGTGCCAGCAGTTCCCGATTCGGACAGCTTTACGAGCAGTACTTC. Translating it yields CASSSRFGQLYEQYF. The gene calls are TRBV27 and TRBJ2-7; perhaps TRBD1 as D (6 bases). Germline V gene lookup returns CDR1 MNHEY and CDR2 SMNVEV (reference sequence). This CDR3 has 15 residues. Trimming removed 4 bases at V and 4 bases at J, with 17 bases between.

This chain joins TRBV29-1 and TRBJ1-2; D may be TRBD1 (6 bases). The CDR3 is made up of 10 amino acids. Trimming took 6 bases from V and 8 from J, leaving 10 bases between them. The germline V gene encodes CDR1 SQVTM and CDR2 ANQGSEA. CDR3 bases: TGCAGCGTGGGGACACAGGGCTACACCTTC. Protein product: CSVGTQGYTF.

The chain employs TRBV19 and TRBJ2-1, with 7 nucleotides matching TRBD2. CDR3 length: 14 amino acids. Germline CDR1 LNHDA, CDR2 SQIVND (reference sequence). V dropped 1 base and J dropped 6; count of bases not matched to a gene: 3. In nucleotides, the CDR3 is TGTGCCAGTAGTATAGTACTAGCGTCCAATGAGCAGTTCTTC. Its translation is CASSIVLASNEQFF.

The chain is built from TRBV28 and TRBJ2-7; possible D gene TRBD1, 6 bases. Trimming took off 4 bases at V and 3 bases at J, with 13 bases between the two ends. Germline V gene sequence: CDR1 MDHEN, CDR2 SYDVKM. The CDR3 runs to 14 residues. The chain's CDR3 is CASSSYRDLYEQYF. CDR3 DNA: TGTGCCAGCAGTTCATACAGGGATCTCTACGAGCAGTACTTC.

For the CDR3, the DNA is TGTGCCAGCAGGTCCCATTTCAGGGGAAGTGGCTACACCTTC. Protein: CASRSHFRGSGYTF. This chain links TRBV28 with TRBJ1-2, with D perhaps matching TRBD1 (6 bases). Germline V gene lookup returns CDR1 MDHEN and CDR2 SYDVKM. V lost 6 bases and J 7 bases, leaving 18 bases between the germline ends. CDR3 length equals 14 residues.

This rearrangement joins TRBV6-5 to TRBJ1-5; no reliable D call. V was shortened by 8 bases and J by 9 bases, with 17 bases between the two germline ends. This CDR3 region has 13 residues. Germline CDR1 is MNHEY and CDR2 is SVGAGI. CDR3 region: CASGRDALGPQHF. The CDR3 DNA reads TGTGCCAGCGGACGGGATGCCCTCGGGCCCCAGCATTTT.